The 22 T cell receptor beta chains below were found in one sample sequenced in a study of molecular identifiers for immune sequencing clone quantification. TCRdb itself ran the PCR reads through MiXCR, one entry per CDR3 protein. The sample gives about half a million distinct CDR3 sequences, about 20% of which show up once; approximately 0.84% is in the top ten. The sequenced sample consisted of naive CD8+ T cells from blood, with Jurkat cell RNA spiked in. The sample's subset: FACS-sorted CD8+CD4-CCR7+CD45RA+ naive T cells. The receptor set was obtained from a human donor in good health. Some libraries in this study had Jurkat cell RNA spiked in.

This rearrangement joins TRBV6-1 to TRBJ2-1; D is undetermined. V lost 5 bases to trimming and J lost 8 bases, with 22 bases between them. The CDR3 contains 16 residues. Germline CDR1 reads MNHNS; CDR2 reads SASEGT. The CDR3 sequence: CASSKIPGPADDEQFF. CDR3 DNA sequence: TGTGCCAGCAGTAAAATCCCCGGCCCCGCCGATGATGAGCAGTTCTTC.

This chain connects TRBV7-9 to TRBJ2-5, with D tentatively TRBD1 (7 bases). Germline CDR1 SEHNR, CDR2 FQNEAQ (reference sequence). The CDR3 sequence is 16 residues long. Between the trimmed V and J ends, which lost 5 bases and 3 bases, there was a span of 19 bases. CDR3 region: CASSIRQGGLEETQYF. DNA of the CDR3: TGTGCCAGCAGCATTAGACAGGGAGGTTTAGAAGAGACCCAGTACTTC.

This clonotype turned up a few times. The chain uses TRBV10-1 and TRBJ2-5; D remains unclear. The V gene lost 8 bases and the J gene lost 3 bases, with 13 bases spanning the gap. Germline CDR1 and CDR2: WNHNN and SYGVQD (reference sequence). The CDR3 consists of 13 residues. CDR3 amino acids: CASGSVFEETQYF. CDR3 DNA sequence: TGCGCCAGCGGAAGTGTTTTCGAAGAGACCCAGTACTTC.

This clonotype was seen only once. A much larger clone sits a single nucleotide away, making a read error possible. V usage is TRBV19 and J usage is TRBJ2-2; D not resolved. The CDR3 sequence is 13 residues long. The V gene lost 3 bases and the J gene lost 1 base, with 3 bases spanning the gap. Germline V gene sequence: CDR1 LNHDA, CDR2 SQIVND (reference sequence). The CDR3 DNA sequence: TGTGCCAGTAGTATCCAGAACACCGGGGAGCTGTTTTTT. Encoded protein: CASSIQNTGELFF. Full variable domain (missing parts from reference TRBV19 and TRBJ2-2): DGGITQSPKYLFRKEGQNVTLSCEQNLNHDAMYWYRQDPGQGLRLIYYSQIVNDFQKGDIAEGYSVSREKKESFPLTVTSAQKNPTAFYLCASSIQNTGELFFGEGSRLTVL.

This clonotype was counted only a few times. The chain has TRBV7-6 and TRBJ2-1, with D tentatively TRBD1 or TRBD2 (6 bases each). Per the germline V gene, CDR1 is SGHVS and CDR2 is FNYEAQ. V was trimmed by 4 bases and J by 7 bases, leaving 14 bases between them. The CDR3 consists of 14 residues. The DNA for the CDR3 is TGTGCCAGCAGCTGGTCGGGGGCAGAAAATGAGCAGTTCTTC. It specifies CASSWSGAENEQFF. Full variable domain (missing parts from reference TRBV7-6 and TRBJ2-1): GAGVSQSPRYKVTKRGQDVALRCDPISGHVSLYWYRQALGQGPEFLTYFNYEAQQDKSGLPNDRFSAERPEGSISTLTIQRTEQRDSAMYRCASSWSGAENEQFFGPGTRLTVL.

This clonotype has just a few counts. This chain links TRBV7-9 with TRBJ2-5, with 10 bases lining up with TRBD2. The V gene's germline CDR1 is SEHNR and CDR2 FQNEAQ (reference sequence). This CDR3 is 15 amino acids long. V shed 4 bases, J shed 5 bases, and the junction held 7 bases outside the gene matches. The CDR3 DNA reads TGTGCCAGCAGCTCAGCTAGCGGGAGTTGGGAGACCCAGTACTTC. It is translated as CASSSASGSWETQYF.

To note about this clonotype: This may come from a read error, since a much larger clone is one base off. Lacking the conserved final phenylalanine or tryptophan, this CDR3 likely reflects a read error. Here the CDR3 reads CASGFGTAQETQYL. CDR3 bases: TGTGCTAGTGGTTTCGGGACAGCCCAAGAGACCCAGTACCTC. This sequence joins TRBV12-5 and TRBJ2-5; 7 nucleotides agree with TRBD1. The germline V gene encodes CDR1 LGHNT and CDR2 FRNRAP. V was clipped by 3 bases and J by 1 base; unmatched bases: 2. This CDR3 comprises 14 residues.

This clonotype has just a few counts. The genes are TRBV15 and TRBJ1-3, with D hard to call. The V gene lost 3 bases and the J gene lost 0 bases, with 12 bases spanning the gap. Germline V gives CDR1 LNHNV, CDR2 YYDKDF (reference sequence). The CDR3 covers 16 residues. The chain's CDR3 is CATSSTVASSGNTIYF. The CDR3, as DNA: TGTGCCACCAGCAGCACGGTAGCGAGCTCTGGAAACACCATATATTTT.

This clonotype was counted many times. The chain joins TRBV5-1 to TRBJ2-4, with 9 bases aligning to TRBD1. The CDR3 is 20 residues long. The V gene end was trimmed by 3 bases and the J gene end by 1 base; junction bases not matched to a gene: 17. The germline V gene has CDR1 SGHRS and CDR2 YFSETQ. The CDR3 bases are TGCGCCAGCAGCTGGACCGTCCCGGGACAGGGTTTGTCGGCCAAAAACATTCAGTACTTC. It translates to CASSWTVPGQGLSAKNIQYF.

The J gene is TRBJ2-2, the V gene TRBV9; no definite D call. The germline V and J ends were trimmed by 2 bases and 3 bases, with 14 bases remaining between them. The CDR3 consists of 16 residues. Germline CDR1 SGDLS, CDR2 YYNGEE. Here the CDR3 reads CASSVGSLWDTGELFF. The CDR3, as DNA: TGTGCCAGCAGCGTGGGGTCGCTGTGGGACACCGGGGAGCTGTTTTTT.

In the case of this clonotype: A read error may explain this, as a much larger clone is one base away. V is TRBV9 and J is TRBJ2-3; D is unclear. Germline V gene sequence: CDR1 SGDLS, CDR2 YYNGEE. CDR3 size: 16 residues. This chain's CDR3 is CANSVASDASTDTQYF. The CDR3 bases are TGTGCCAACAGCGTAGCTTCGGACGCCAGCACAGATACGCAGTATTTT. The full variable domain, in which reference TRBV9 and TRBJ2-3 provide the parts outside the CDR3, is DSGVTQTPKHLITATGQRVTLRCSPRSGDLSVYWYQQSLDQGLQFLIQYYNGEERAKGNILERFSAQQFPDLHSELNLSSLELGDSALYFCANSVASDASTDTQYFGPGTRLTVL.

This clonotype showed up many times. This chain joins TRBV27 and TRBJ1-2; D is unclear. The CDR3 consists of 14 residues. Trimming took 5 bases from V and 1 from J, leaving 11 bases between them. Looked up from germline, CDR1 is MNHEY and CDR2 is SMNVEV (reference sequence). The CDR3 is CASSPPGSNYGYTF. In DNA form, the CDR3 reads TGTGCCAGCAGTCCCCCAGGCAGTAACTATGGCTACACCTTC.

This chain links TRBV12-3 or TRBV12-4 with TRBJ2-5; 7 bases map to TRBD2. This CDR3 region has 15 residues. V was pared by 7 bases and J by 1 base, with 9 bases of the junction left unmatched. In DNA, the CDR3 is TGTGCCAGCACCAGCGGGACGACTAGCCAAGAGACCCAGTACTTC. Encoded protein: CASTSGTTSQETQYF.

In this sample, this clonotype turned up many times. The chain couples TRBV19 to TRBJ1-5; a possible D gene is TRBD1 (6 bases). V lost 7 bases to trimming and J lost 7 bases, with 14 bases between them. The CDR3 spans 13 residues. Germline V CDR1 and CDR2: LNHDA, SQIVND (reference sequence). CDR3 amino acids: CASTPWGLQPQHF. In DNA, the CDR3 is TGTGCCAGTACTCCATGGGGGCTGCAGCCCCAGCATTTT.

This clonotype has a count of ten or more. This chain connects TRBV29-1 to TRBJ2-3, with D perhaps TRBD1 (6 bases). Per the germline V gene, CDR1 is SQVTM and CDR2 is ANQGSEA. CDR3 length: 15 residues. Trimming removed 0 bases at V and 2 bases at J, with 12 bases between. In DNA, the CDR3 is TGCAGCGTTGAAGATTCACAGGGTCCCACAGATACGCAGTATTTT. It translates to CSVEDSQGPTDTQYF.

On this clonotype: This may arise from a read error, as a much more abundant clone is one base away. The chain couples TRBV25-1 to TRBJ1-4, with D possibly being TRBD1 (5 bases). CDR3 length: 16 residues. The V gene lost 5 bases and the J gene lost 4 bases, with 17 bases spanning the gap. The germline V gene encodes CDR1 MGHDK and CDR2 SYGVNS. For the CDR3, the DNA is TGTGCCAGCAGTCGGGCCAGGGCTGCAATTAATGAAAAACTGTTTTTT. It specifies CASSRARAAINEKLFF. The full variable domain, completed using reference TRBV25-1 and TRBJ1-4, is EADIYQTPRYLVIGTGKKITLECSQTMGHDKMYWYQQDPGMELHLIHYSYGVNSTEKGDLSSESTVSRIRTEHFPLTLESARPSHTSQYLCASSRARAAINEKLFFGSGTQLSVL.

The table lists this clonotype with a few counts. The chain carries TRBV7-9 and TRBJ1-3; D may be TRBD1 (6 bases). The CDR3 runs to 16 residues. The germline gives CDR1 SEHNR, CDR2 FQNEAQ (reference sequence). V was pared by 6 bases and J by 1 base, with 16 bases between. CDR3 residues: CASRGTTGVSGNTIYF. DNA for the CDR3: TGTGCCAGCAGGGGGACAACAGGCGTTTCTGGAAACACCATATATTTT.

The chain links TRBV4-1 to TRBJ1-2; no clear D gene. Trimming cost V 3 bases and J 7 bases, with 15 bases left between them. CDR1 MGHRA and CDR2 YSYEKL come from the germline V gene. The CDR3 is made up of 14 amino acids. CDR3 protein: CASSHERMVSGYTF. The CDR3 bases are TGCGCCAGCAGCCATGAAAGGATGGTTTCTGGCTACACCTTC.

This clonotype was counted ten times or more. The chain recombines TRBV6-1 with TRBJ2-7; D call uncertain. Trimming left V 4 bases short and J 2 bases short, with 15 bases between. The CDR3 is 15 amino acids. Germline lookup yields CDR1 MNHNS and CDR2 SASEGT. The DNA for the CDR3 is TGTGCCAGCAGTGTATCAAACAGTCCCCCCTACGAGCAGTACTTC. Residues: CASSVSNSPPYEQYF.

This clonotype occurred a few times. This rearrangement joins TRBV7-9 to TRBJ2-3, with TRBD2 matching over 9 bases. This CDR3 is built from 15 residues. Losses at the gene ends were 6 bases for V and 2 bases for J; bases not matched to a gene: 6. The V gene's germline CDR1 is SEHNR and CDR2 FQNEAQ (reference sequence). DNA for the CDR3: TGTGCCAGCAGTAACCTAGCGGGAAACACAGATACGCAGTATTTT. Amino acid sequence: CASSNLAGNTDTQYF.

A word on this clonotype: This clone may be a read error of a much larger clone one base away. The chain links TRBV7-6 to TRBJ1-1; 7 bases fit TRBD1. CDR1 and CDR2 from the germline V gene are SGHVS and FNYEAQ. This CDR3 has 14 amino acids. Trimming removed 2 bases from V and 10 bases from J; junction bases left unmatched: 10. The CDR3 sequence: CASSLSSGQDGAFF. CDR3 coding DNA: TGTGCCAGCAGCTTATCAAGTGGACAGGATGGAGCTTTCTTT.

The V gene is TRBV4-3, the J gene TRBJ2-7; tentatively, D is TRBD1 or TRBD2 (5 bases each). Germline V gene data show CDR1 as LGHNA and CDR2 as YSLEER. Trimming cost V 1 base and J 2 bases, with 9 bases left between them. This CDR3 spans 14 amino acids. Written as DNA, the CDR3 is TGCGCCAGCAGCCAAGTAGAGGGACCCTACGAGCAGTACTTC. It specifies CASSQVEGPYEQYF.